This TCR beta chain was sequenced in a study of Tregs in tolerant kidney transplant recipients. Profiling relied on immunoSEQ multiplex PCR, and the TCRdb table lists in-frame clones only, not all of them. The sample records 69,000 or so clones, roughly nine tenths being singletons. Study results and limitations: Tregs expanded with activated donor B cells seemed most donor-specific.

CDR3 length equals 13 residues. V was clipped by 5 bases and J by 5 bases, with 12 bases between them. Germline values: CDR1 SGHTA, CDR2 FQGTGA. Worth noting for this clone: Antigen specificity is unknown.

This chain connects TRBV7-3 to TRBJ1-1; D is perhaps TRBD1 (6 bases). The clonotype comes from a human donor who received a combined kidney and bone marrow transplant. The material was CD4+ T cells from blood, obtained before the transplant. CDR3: CASSTQGRTEAFF. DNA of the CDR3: TGTGCCAGCAGCACACAGGGACGGACTGAAGCTTTCTTT.